This T cell receptor beta chain was profiled in a study of cytomegalovirus exposure and HLA in healthy donors. General observations from the study: In a later analysis, at a false discovery rate of 0.05, over 15,000 TCR beta sequences matched HLA alleles.

Healthy bone marrow donors formed the donor group. Vbeta (60) and Jbeta (13) primers were used in the PCR. Libraries were prepared by immunoSEQ multiplex PCR; TCRdb keeps only in-frame clonotypes and omits some of them. In the table there are 170,000 or so clones, 75% of which are singletons. The length of the CDR3 is 14 residues. Germline V CDR1 and CDR2: GTSNPN, SVGIG (reference sequence). The ends lost 5 bases at V and 1 base at J; junction bases unmatched: 7. About this clone: Its antigen remains unidentified.

V is TRBV30 and J is TRBJ1-1; TRBD1 matches 7 bases. The sample taken for sequencing was PBMCs. This receptor was obtained from a male donor in good health and CMV-seronegative. The CDR3 sequence is CAWAGTATNTEAFF. CDR3 sequence (DNA): TGTGCCTGGGCAGGGACAGCTACGAACACTGAAGCTTTCTTT.